The entry that follows covers one T cell receptor beta chain sequence. TCRdb's copy holds only in-frame clones and misses some; the assay was immunoSEQ multiplex PCR. The sample includes fewer than 90,000 clones, more than 65% of them seen just once. These data originate in a study of blood T cell repertoires in COVID-19. Study at large: Acute and convalescent COVID-19 specimens originated in the United States, Italy and Spain.

V was shortened by 1 base and J by 7 bases, with 10 bases between the two germline ends. This CDR3 spans 13 amino acids. Germline-derived CDR1 and CDR2 are SEHNR and FQNEAQ (reference sequence). The rearrangement links TRBV7-9 to TRBJ1-1; no definite D call. Material: peripheral blood. This TCR was sampled from a man aged 45-65 years with acute or convalescent COVID-19. CDR3 amino acids: CASSLEVYSEAFF. The CDR3 DNA follows: TGTGCCAGCAGCTTAGAAGTGTACAGTGAAGCTTTCTTT.